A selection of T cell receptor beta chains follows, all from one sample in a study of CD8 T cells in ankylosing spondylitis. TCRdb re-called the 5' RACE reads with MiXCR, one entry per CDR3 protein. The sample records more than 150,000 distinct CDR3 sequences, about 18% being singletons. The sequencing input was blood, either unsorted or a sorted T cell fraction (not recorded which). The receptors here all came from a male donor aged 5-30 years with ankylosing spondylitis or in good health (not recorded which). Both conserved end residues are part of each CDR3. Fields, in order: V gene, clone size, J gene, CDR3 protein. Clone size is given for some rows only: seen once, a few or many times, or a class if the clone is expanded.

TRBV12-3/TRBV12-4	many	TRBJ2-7	CASSPPRFLSYEQYF
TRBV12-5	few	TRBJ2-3	CASGLAGLTDTQYF
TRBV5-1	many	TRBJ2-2	CASSLPGNTGELFF
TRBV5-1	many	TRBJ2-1	CASSQAEGQGYNEQFF
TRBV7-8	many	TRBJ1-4	CASSFGQSNEKLFF
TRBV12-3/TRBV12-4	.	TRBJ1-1	CASSFPGQMNTEAFF
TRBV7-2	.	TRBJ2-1	CASSGPGQGNEQFF
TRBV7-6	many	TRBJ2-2	CASSLGFAANTGELFF
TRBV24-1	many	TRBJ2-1	CAIQPGGSYNEQFF
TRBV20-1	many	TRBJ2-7	CSASPLTEYEQYF
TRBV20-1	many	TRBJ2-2	CSASQGASTGELFF
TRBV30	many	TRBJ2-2	CAWSVRRELFF
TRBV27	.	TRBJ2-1	CASSSPTLGRSYNEQFF
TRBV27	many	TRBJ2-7	CASSTRTGGYEQYF